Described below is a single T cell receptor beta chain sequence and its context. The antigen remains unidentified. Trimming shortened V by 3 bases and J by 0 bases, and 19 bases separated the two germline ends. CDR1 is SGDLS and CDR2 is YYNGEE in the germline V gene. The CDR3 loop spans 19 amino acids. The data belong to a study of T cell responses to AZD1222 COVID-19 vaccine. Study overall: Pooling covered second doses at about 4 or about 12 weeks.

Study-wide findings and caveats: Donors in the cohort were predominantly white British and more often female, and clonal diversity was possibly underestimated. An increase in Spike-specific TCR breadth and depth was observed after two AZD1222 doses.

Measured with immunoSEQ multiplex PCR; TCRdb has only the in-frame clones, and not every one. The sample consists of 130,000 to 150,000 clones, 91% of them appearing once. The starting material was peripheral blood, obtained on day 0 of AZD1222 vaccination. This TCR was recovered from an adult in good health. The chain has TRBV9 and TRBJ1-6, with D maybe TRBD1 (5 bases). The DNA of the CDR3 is TGTGCCAGCAGCGCCACGCAGGGTCCCATACGCTCCTATAATTCACCCCTCCACTTT. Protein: CASSATQGPIRSYNSPLHF.